This passage covers 26 T cell receptor beta chains from one sample sequenced in a study of blood T cell repertoires in COVID-19. TCRdb's copy holds only in-frame clones and misses some; the assay was immunoSEQ multiplex PCR. The sample gives fewer than 300,000 clones, roughly 87% of which show up once; less than 15% is in the top ten. Sequences were obtained from peripheral blood. These receptors all come from a human donor in a cohort sampled during active COVID-19.

This chain links TRBV27 with TRBJ1-4; the D gene is possibly TRBD1 (5 bases). CDR1 MNHEY and CDR2 SMNVEV come from the germline V gene (reference sequence). The CDR3 is 14 amino acids. V was pared by 6 bases and J by 7 bases, with 15 bases between. The CDR3: CASRGRADPEKLFF. The CDR3 coding sequence is TGTGCCAGCAGGGGGCGCGCAGATCCTGAAAAACTGTTTTTT.

This clone has a single count. The chain has TRBV3-1 (or the pseudogene TRBV3-2) and TRBJ2-3, with 16 bases lining up with TRBD2. CDR3 length: 19 amino acids. Germline CDR1 LGHDT, CDR2 YNNKEL (reference sequence). The J segment lost 0 bases and the V segment lost 2 bases, leaving 5 bases of the junction unmatched. CDR3 amino acids: CASSQPGLAGGPSTDTQYF. The CDR3, as DNA: TGTGCCAGCAGCCAACCGGGACTAGCGGGAGGGCCTAGCACAGATACGCAGTATTTT.

This rearrangement joins TRBV28 to TRBJ2-7, with 9 bases lining up with TRBD1. Germline V CDR1 and CDR2: MDHEN, SYDVKM. The V and J ends lost 5 bases and 2 bases, in that order; junction bases with no gene match: 10. The length of the CDR3 is 16 residues. DNA of the CDR3: TGTGCCAGCAGTCCCGGGACAGGGTCCGTGGCCTACGAGCAGTACTTC. Protein sequence: CASSPGTGSVAYEQYF.

The rearrangement uses TRBV6-5 and TRBJ2-7, with a possible D match to TRBD1 (6 bases). The ends were cut back, 4 bases at V and 6 bases at J, with 16 bases in the middle. The CDR3 extends over 14 amino acids. Germline CDR1 is MNHEY and CDR2 is SVGAGI. This CDR3 is CASSFGTPTGEQYF. The CDR3 DNA follows: TGTGCCAGCAGTTTCGGGACACCCACGGGCGAGCAGTACTTC.

This chain uses TRBV15 with TRBJ2-5; 8 bases align to TRBD1. Germline assignment: CDR1 LNHNV and CDR2 YYDKDF (reference sequence). The CDR3 is 15 amino acids. V was pared by 0 bases and J by 3 bases, with 3 bases of the junction left unmatched. Here the CDR3 DNA reads TGTGCCACCAGCAGAGATCAGGGGGCTGAAGAGACCCAGTACTTC. Protein: CATSRDQGAEETQYF.

This clone was seen a single time. The CDR3 loop is CASMNYYNEQFF. CDR3 sequence (DNA): TGTGCCAGCATGAACTACTACAATGAGCAGTTCTTC. V is TRBV25-1 and J is TRBJ2-1, with no clear D. CDR1 is MGHDK and CDR2 is SYGVNS in the germline V gene. V lost 7 bases, J lost 3 bases, and 7 bases lay in between. CDR3 length equals 12 residues.

The chain is built from TRBV7-6 and TRBJ1-4; TRBD1 aligns across 8 bases. In germline, CDR1 is SGHVS, CDR2 FNYEAQ. This CDR3 region has 17 residues. With V trimmed by 5 bases and J by 0 bases, 8 bases remained unmatched. As DNA, the CDR3 is TGTGCCAGCAGCCCCCGGACAGGGATTACAACTAATGAAAAACTGTTTTTT. Its translation is CASSPRTGITTNEKLFF.

The chain joins TRBV19 to TRBJ2-4; possibly TRBD1 for D (6 bases). The V end was cut by 10 bases, the J end by 1 base, with 14 bases between. The CDR3 totals 14 residues. In germline, CDR1 is LNHDA, CDR2 SQIVND (reference sequence). The CDR3 DNA follows: TGTGCCACCCGGCTCACAGGGGCCAAAAACATTCAGTACTTC. It encodes CATRLTGAKNIQYF.

The V gene is TRBV9, the J gene TRBJ2-5; 11 bases agree with TRBD2. The length of the CDR3 is 15 residues. The V gene's germline CDR1 is SGDLS and CDR2 YYNGEE. J lost 4 bases, V lost 1 base, and 3 bases had no gene match. As DNA, the CDR3 is TGTGCCAGCAGCGTAACTAGCGGGAGTTTAGAGACCCAGTACTTC. Encoded protein: CASSVTSGSLETQYF.

The CDR3 loop reads CASSKDSVYNEQFF. In nucleotides, the CDR3 is TGTGCCAGCAGCAAGGACAGCGTCTACAATGAGCAGTTCTTC. This chain uses TRBV6-6 with TRBJ2-1, with a possible D match to TRBD1 (6 bases). Trimming took 6 bases from V and 3 from J, leaving 12 bases between them. Germline values: CDR1 MNHNY, CDR2 SVGAGI (reference sequence). The CDR3 contains 14 residues.

This clone was seen just once. V gene TRBV12-3 or TRBV12-4 combines with J gene TRBJ2-7, with 7 nucleotides matching TRBD2. With V trimmed by 5 bases and J by 4 bases, 5 bases remained unmatched. This CDR3 comprises 13 residues. In DNA, the CDR3 is TGTGCCAGCAGTCCGGGACTACTTTACGAGCAGTACTTC. This encodes CASSPGLLYEQYF.

The chain couples TRBV7-2 to TRBJ1-5, with D maybe TRBD1 (5 bases). Trimming removed 6 bases at V and 2 bases at J, with 14 bases between. The CDR3 runs to 15 residues. Germline CDR1 and CDR2: SGHTA and FQGNSA. The CDR3 DNA reads as TGTGCCAGCAGTCCCCCAGGGATGGGCAATCAGCCCCAGCATTTT. It codes for CASSPPGMGNQPQHF.

The J gene is TRBJ2-5, the V gene TRBV12-5, with 7 nucleotides matching TRBD1. Germline loops: CDR1 LGHNT, CDR2 FRNRAP. The CDR3 is 12 residues long. Trimming removed 7 bases from V and 4 bases from J; junction bases left unmatched: 3. The CDR3 DNA is TGTGCTAGTGCCAGGGACAGAGAGACCCAGTACTTC. Amino acid sequence: CASARDRETQYF.

CDR3 in DNA: TGTGCCAGCAGTGGGGGGGTCGGGAGGAGGCCTGGGGCCAACGTCCTGACTTTC. It translates to CASSGGVGRRPGANVLTF. The chain links TRBV6-2 or TRBV6-3 to TRBJ2-6, with TRBD2 matching 7 bases. The J segment lost 2 bases and the V segment lost 5 bases, leaving 12 bases of the junction unmatched. The germline V gene has CDR1 MNHEY and CDR2 SVGEGT. This CDR3 has 18 amino acids.

This chain links TRBV7-6 with TRBJ2-1; 9 bases align to TRBD2. Germline V CDR1 and CDR2: SGHVS, FNYEAQ. The CDR3 is made up of 20 amino acids. The V gene end was trimmed by 0 bases and the J gene end by 0 bases; junction bases not matched to a gene: 12. This CDR3 reads CASSLAGGRGGGLSYNEQFF. The CDR3 region has the DNA TGTGCCAGCAGCTTAGCCGGCGGGAGGGGCGGTGGCCTCTCCTACAATGAGCAGTTCTTC.

This clone has only one observation. The CDR3 loop is CATSRVLGTGNYGYTF. The DNA for the CDR3 is TGTGCCACCAGCAGAGTCTTAGGGACAGGGAACTATGGCTACACCTTC. The J gene is TRBJ1-2, the V gene TRBV15; 9 bases are shared with TRBD1. Germline assignment: CDR1 LNHNV and CDR2 YYDKDF (reference sequence). The CDR3 covers 16 residues. V lost 1 base, J lost 2 bases, and 5 bases stayed unmatched.

The chain carries TRBV11-3 and TRBJ2-5, with 7 bases lining up with TRBD2. V shed 5 bases, J shed 5 bases, and the junction held 8 bases outside the gene matches. Germline V gives CDR1 SGHNT, CDR2 YENEEA. The CDR3 totals 14 residues. The CDR3 nucleotides are TGTGCCAGCAGCCCGGGGGGAGATTTGGAGACCCAGTACTTC. Translating gives CASSPGGDLETQYF.

The gene calls are TRBV11-2 and TRBJ2-7, with a tentative D call TRBD1 (6 bases). Trimming pared 5 bases from V and 2 bases from J, leaving 10 bases between. The CDR3 is made up of 13 amino acids. Germline-derived CDR1 and CDR2 are SGHAT and FQNNGV. CDR3 residues: CASSKQGPYEQYF. CDR3 nucleotide sequence: TGTGCCAGCAGCAAACAGGGACCCTACGAGCAGTACTTC.

The chain uses TRBV4-3 and TRBJ2-7; 7 positions agree with TRBD2. CDR1 is LGHNA and CDR2 is YSLEER in the germline V gene. Trimming cost V 0 bases and J 4 bases; bases outside gene matches: 6. This CDR3 is 15 amino acids long. In DNA, the CDR3 is TGCGCCAGCAGCCAAGATCTTGATAGCGGGTACGAGCAGTACTTC. Protein: CASSQDLDSGYEQYF.

CDR3 region: CASSLAGGVSYNEQFF. In DNA, the CDR3 is TGTGCCAGTAGTTTAGCGGGAGGAGTCTCCTACAATGAGCAGTTCTTC. The chain has TRBV19 and TRBJ2-1; TRBD2 matches 10 bases. The CDR3 contains 16 residues. Germline CDR1 LNHDA, CDR2 SQIVND (reference sequence). The V and J ends lost 5 bases and 0 bases, in that order; junction bases with no gene match: 4.

This chain connects TRBV5-4 to TRBJ2-7; D might be TRBD1 (6 bases). This CDR3 contains 14 residues. Per the germline V gene, CDR1 is SGHNT and CDR2 is YYREEE (reference sequence). Trimming shortened V by 0 bases and J by 1 base, and 8 bases separated the two germline ends. The CDR3 loop reads CASSLGQGSYEQYF. CDR3 in DNA: TGTGCCAGCAGCTTGGGGCAGGGGTCCTACGAGCAGTACTTC.

The gene calls are TRBV6-5 and TRBJ1-1, with D possibly matching TRBD1 (6 bases). The germline V gene has CDR1 MNHEY and CDR2 SVGAGI. V shed 8 bases and J shed 6 bases, with 22 bases lying between them. The CDR3 totals 15 residues. This CDR3 reads CASLPGGAGRAEAFF. The DNA for the CDR3 is TGTGCCAGCCTACCGGGGGGGGCGGGTCGAGCTGAAGCTTTCTTT.

The V call is TRBV18, the J call TRBJ2-1; D not certain. V was trimmed by 0 bases and J by 0 bases, leaving 6 bases between them. The CDR3 is 15 residues long. CDR1 is KGHSH and CDR2 is LQKENI in the germline V gene. The CDR3 region has the DNA TGTGCCAGCTCACCACCTTCTAGCTCCTACAATGAGCAGTTCTTC. Its protein is CASSPPSSSYNEQFF.

The rearrangement joins TRBV27 to TRBJ1-2; perhaps TRBD1 as D (6 bases). CDR3 length: 14 residues. Trimming took off 6 bases at V and 4 bases at J, with 15 bases between the two ends. Germline CDR1 reads MNHEY; CDR2 reads SMNVEV (reference sequence). CDR3 region: CASRTNRAGYGYTF. CDR3 in DNA: TGTGCCAGCAGGACGAACAGGGCGGGCTATGGCTACACCTTC.

The table lists this clone with many counts. This chain joins TRBV18 and TRBJ2-2; D is possibly TRBD1 (6 bases). Per the germline V gene, CDR1 is KGHSH and CDR2 is LQKENI. The V end was cut by 8 bases, the J end by 3 bases, with 10 bases between. This CDR3 region has 13 residues. The CDR3 here is CASTYRDTGELFF. In nucleotides, the CDR3 is TGTGCCAGCACATACAGGGACACCGGGGAGCTGTTTTTT.

V gene TRBV6-5 combines with J gene TRBJ2-7, with D possibly being TRBD1 (5 bases). The CDR3 is 12 residues long. Germline V gives CDR1 MNHEY, CDR2 SVGAGI. The V gene lost 6 bases and the J gene lost 5 bases, with 11 bases spanning the gap. This chain's CDR3 is CASRGLGNEQYF. In DNA form, the CDR3 reads TGTGCCAGCAGGGGGCTCGGCAACGAGCAGTACTTC.